This passage covers 21 T cell receptor beta chains from one sample sequenced in a study of blood T cells in healthy people across ages. Primers used in a second PCR of about 6 to 11 cycles were a sample-barcoded 5' primer and a J-beta primer mix. TCRdb independently ran MiXCR on the 5' RACE reads; one entry per CDR3 protein. Here the sample spans 650,000 to 700,000 distinct CDR3 sequences, about 30% being singletons. Sequencing was performed on blood. The receptor source for this set is a woman of 80 years or more in good health.

This chain joins TRBV24-1 and TRBJ2-1, with D possibly called TRBD1 or TRBD2 (5 bases each). TRBJ2-7 explains the end of the DNA better; the J call may be wrong. CDR1 is KGHDR, CDR2 SFDVKD, per germline. The length of the CDR3 is 16 residues. CDR3 bases: TGTGCCACCAGTGATGGGACGGCCAGCTCCTACAATGAGCAGTACTTC. Translating it yields CATSDGTASSYNEQYF.

This clonotype was seen a few times. This could be a read error, since a much larger clone is one nucleotide away. The rearrangement joins TRBV5-1 to TRBJ2-1; 8 bases map to TRBD1. The CDR3 contains 14 residues. Germline CDR1 reads SGHRS; CDR2 reads YFSETQ. The CDR3 DNA reads TGCGCCAGCAGCGTGGACAGGGCGAGCAATGGGCAGTTCTTC. Amino acid sequence: CASSVDRASNGQFF.

The chain joins TRBV5-1 to TRBJ1-4, with D hard to call. V dropped 3 bases and J dropped 8 bases, with 20 bases sitting between them. Germline assignment: CDR1 SGHRS and CDR2 YFSETQ. CDR3 length: 16 amino acids. As DNA, the CDR3 is TGCGCCAGCAGCTCAACCCCGGAGGCAATGAAGGAAAAACTGTTTTTT. It translates to CASSSTPEAMKEKLFF.

The V call is TRBV7-2, the J call TRBJ1-6; tentative D call: TRBD1 (6 bases). Germline CDR1 and CDR2: SGHTA and FQGNSA. CDR3 size: 14 residues. Deletions cut 8 bases from V and 3 bases from J, with 11 bases between. CDR3 DNA sequence: TGTGCCAGCCAAGGGGGTGGCTATAATTCACCCCTCCACTTT. It encodes CASQGGGYNSPLHF. The entire variable domain, with the rest obtained from reference TRBV7-2 and TRBJ1-6, is as follows: GAGVSQSPSNKVTEKGKDVELRCDPISGHTALYWYRQSLGQGLEFLIYFQGNSAPDKSGLPSDRFSAERTGGSVSTLTIQRTQQEDSAVYLCASQGGGYNSPLHFGNGTRLTVT.

This clonotype has ten or more counts. The V gene is TRBV7-3, the J gene TRBJ2-5; either TRBD1 or TRBD2 may fit D (7 bases each). Trimming pared 5 bases from V and 5 bases from J, leaving 18 bases between. This CDR3 is built from 15 residues. Germline V lookup: CDR1 SGHTA, CDR2 FQGTGA. CDR3 residues: CASSPQGGDGETQYF. CDR3 sequence (DNA): TGTGCCAGCAGCCCCCAGGGGGGGGACGGGGAGACCCAGTACTTC.

This clonotype came up a few times. A clone one base away is much larger, so this may be a read error. J is TRBJ1-2 and V is TRBV5-1; D remains unclear. Germline V lookup: CDR1 SGHRS, CDR2 YFSETQ. V was trimmed by 0 bases and J by 4 bases, leaving 13 bases between them. CDR3 size: 15 residues. The CDR3 spells CASSLDNGVGYGYTF. CDR3 DNA sequence: TGCGCCAGCAGCTTGGACAACGGGGTCGGCTATGGCTACACCTTC.

This clonotype was observed many times. At one end the junction does not follow the germline gene, possibly because of a read error. V and J are TRBV5-1 and TRBJ1-4; TRBD1 matches at 11 bases. Looked up from germline, CDR1 is SGHRS and CDR2 is YFSETQ. The CDR3 covers 14 residues. Here the CDR3 DNA reads TGTGCCAGCAGCGGGACAGGGGGGAACGAAAAACTGTTTTTT. Translating gives CASSGTGGNEKLFF. The full variable domain, in which reference TRBV5-1 and TRBJ1-4 provide the parts outside the CDR3, is KAGVTQTPRYLIKTRGQQVTLSCSPISGHRSVSWYQQTPGQGLQFLFEYFSETQRNKGNFPGRFSGRQFSNSRSEMNVSTLELGDSALYLCASSGTGGNEKLFFGSGTQLSVL.

Of note for this clonotype: This may be a read error: a much more frequent sequence differs by one nucleotide. CDR3 residues: CAGSFSGIFTDTQYF. The DNA for the CDR3 is TGTGCCGGCAGCTTTTCGGGGATCTTCACAGATACGCAGTATTTT. The chain joins TRBV7-2 to TRBJ2-3, with a weak D call TRBD2 (5 bases). Germline V gene sequence: CDR1 SGHTA, CDR2 FQGNSA. CDR3 length: 15 amino acids.

V is TRBV7-8 and J is TRBJ2-5; 9 bases fit TRBD2. Trimming cost V 4 bases and J 4 bases; bases outside gene matches: 7. This CDR3 is built from 15 residues. The germline CDR1 and CDR2 sequences are SGHVS and FQNEAQ. CDR3 nucleotides: TGTGCCAGCAGCTCCCCGCTAGCGGGGTTAGAGACCCAGTACTTC. Translating gives CASSSPLAGLETQYF.

This clonotype has at least ten counts. The rearrangement links TRBV6-5 to TRBJ1-5; the D gene is possibly TRBD1 (5 bases). The CDR3 has 13 amino acids. Germline assignment: CDR1 MNHEY and CDR2 SVGAGI. Trimming pared 8 bases from V and 6 bases from J, leaving 14 bases between. Here the CDR3 DNA reads TGTGCCAGCTTGGGGGGGGTTGGTCAGCCCCAGCATTTT. Translating it yields CASLGGVGQPQHF.

Ten or more counts support this clonotype. The chain carries TRBV20-1 and TRBJ2-5; either TRBD1 or TRBD2 may fit D (6 bases each). CDR1 is DFQATT and CDR2 is SNEGSKA in the germline V gene (reference sequence). V was clipped by 5 bases and J by 1 base, with 23 bases between them. The CDR3 is 17 amino acids. This CDR3 reads CSALIGGGTPSQETQYF. In DNA, the CDR3 is TGCAGTGCTCTCATCGGGGGCGGGACTCCCTCCCAAGAGACCCAGTACTTC.

This clonotype was observed at least ten times. V usage is TRBV28 and J usage is TRBJ1-1; D not certain. V gave up 0 bases and J gave up 7 bases, with 6 bases separating them. This CDR3 spans 12 amino acids. Germline lookup yields CDR1 MDHEN and CDR2 SYDVKM. In DNA form, the CDR3 reads TGTGCCAGCAGTTTATGGAGAGTTGAAGCTTTCTTT. As protein: CASSLWRVEAFF. The full variable domain, in which reference TRBV28 and TRBJ1-1 provide the parts outside the CDR3, is DVKVTQSSRYLVKRTGEKVFLECVQDMDHENMFWYRQDPGLGLRLIYFSYDVKMKEKGDIPEGYSVSREKKERFSLILESASTNQTSMYLCASSLWRVEAFFGQGTRLTVV.

This clonotype has just one count. This may be a read error: a much more frequent sequence differs by one nucleotide. The V gene is TRBV4-3, the J gene TRBJ2-3; 13 nucleotides line up with TRBD2. CDR3 length: 17 amino acids. In germline, CDR1 is LGHNA, CDR2 YSLEER. In nucleotides, the CDR3 is TGCGCCATCAGCCAAGAATCGACTAGCGGGGGGCCAGATACGCAGTATTTT. Translating it yields CAISQESTSGGPDTQYF.

This clonotype was recorded a few times. The CDR3 is CAWNAGSEKLFF. Written as DNA, the CDR3 is TGTGCCTGGAACGCAGGGTCGGAAAAACTGTTTTTT. This rearrangement joins TRBV30 to TRBJ1-4; tentatively, D is TRBD1 (5 bases). The CDR3 is 12 residues long. Per germline, CDR1 GTSNPN and CDR2 SVGIG (reference sequence). The ends were cut back, 4 bases at V and 8 bases at J, with 11 bases in the middle.

As for this clonotype: A much larger clone lies a single base off, so this may be a read error. CDR3 in amino acids: CASREAGKSEKLFF. DNA of the CDR3: TGTGCCAGCAGGGAAGCAGGGAAAAGTGAAAAACTGTTTTTT. The rearrangement uses TRBV2 and TRBJ1-4; the D gene is possibly TRBD1 (5 bases). Germline CDR1 is SNHLY and CDR2 is FYNNEI. The CDR3 is made up of 14 amino acids.

Details on this clonotype: At one boundary the junction diverges from the germline segment, which might be a read error. The V and J genes are TRBV5-1 and TRBJ2-1; 7 nucleotides line up with TRBD2. TRBJ2-7 explains the end of the DNA better; the J call may be wrong. The CDR3 sequence is 15 residues long. CDR1 SGHRS and CDR2 YFSETQ come from the germline V gene. The CDR3 loop is CASGLGGSSYNEQYF. For the CDR3, the DNA is TGCGCCAGCGGCTTGGGAGGGAGCTCCTACAATGAGCAGTACTTC.

The chain employs TRBV27 and TRBJ2-1; TRBD1 agrees at 11 bases. The germline gives CDR1 MNHEY, CDR2 SMNVEV (reference sequence). J lost 6 bases, V lost 5 bases, and 12 bases had no gene match. This CDR3 is 17 amino acids long. CDR3 protein: CASSIRLTGTGGNEQFF. Here the CDR3 DNA reads TGTGCCAGCAGTATCCGCTTAACCGGGACAGGGGGCAATGAGCAGTTCTTC.

With respect to this clonotype: This clone may be a read error of a much larger clone one base away. The V and J genes are TRBV27 and TRBJ1-4; TRBD1 might be the D (5 bases). Germline lookup yields CDR1 MNHEY and CDR2 SMNVEV (reference sequence). CDR3 length: 14 amino acids. The ends were cut back, 6 bases at V and 0 bases at J, with 8 bases in the middle. The DNA of the CDR3 is TGTGCCAGCAGGTTGACAGCAACTAATGAAAAACTGTTTTTT. It yields the protein CASRLTATNEKLFF.

This clonotype turned up a few times. The chain links TRBV9 to TRBJ1-1; no definite D call. The V end lost 2 bases, the J end lost 5 bases, and 10 bases lay between the germline ends. Germline loops: CDR1 SGDLS, CDR2 YYNGEE. CDR3 length: 13 amino acids. DNA for the CDR3: TGTGCCAGCAGCGTCGGTTACGGGACTGAAGCTTTCTTT. Encoded protein: CASSVGYGTEAFF.

Comment on this clonotype: This clone may be a read error of a much larger clone one base away. The chain couples TRBV20-1 to TRBJ2-1; a weak D match, TRBD2 (6 bases). Matching the DNA end better, TRBJ2-7 makes the J call doubtful. This CDR3 region has 18 residues. Germline V gene data show CDR1 as DFQATT and CDR2 as SNEGSKA (reference sequence). CDR3 coding DNA: TGCAGTGCTCTATCCGGCCTAGCGCAACTTTACACCTACAATGAGCAGTACTTC. The encoded protein is CSALSGLAQLYTYNEQYF.

This clonotype showed up many times. This chain uses TRBV25-1 with TRBJ2-1; D ambiguous. The V gene lost 7 bases and the J gene lost 7 bases, with 17 bases spanning the gap. Germline V lookup: CDR1 MGHDK, CDR2 SYGVNS. This CDR3 region has 14 residues. Written as DNA, the CDR3 is TGTGCCAGCACCCCGCTATACGCCGGGAATGAGCAGTTCTTC. Its protein product is CASTPLYAGNEQFF. Looking up the rest from reference TRBV25-1 and TRBJ2-1 gives the full variable domain: EADIYQTPRYLVIGTGKKITLECSQTMGHDKMYWYQQDPGMELHLIHYSYGVNSTEKGDLSSESTVSRIRTEHFPLTLESARPSHTSQYLCASTPLYAGNEQFFGPGTRLTVL.